This TCR beta chain was recorded in a study of blood T cell repertoires in COVID-19 (dated by TCRdb to 2018 to 2020). Describing the broader study: The collaborator samples originated in the United States, Italy and Spain and spanned the acute and convalescent phases of COVID-19. Where available, HLA class I and class II types were obtained from metadata supplied by the sample provider rather than from assay-based typing. Samples were obtained from the ongoing ImmuneRACE study (first 160 participants) and from about 1,300 subjects provided by 6 global collaborators. The material from the prospective study consisted of cDNA or gDNA derived from T cells, B-cell-depleted T cells, or PBMCs. Subjects who had been exposed to COVID-19, were actively infected with it, or had recovered from it provided the deeply sampled blood TCRbeta repertoires that made up the dataset. A de-identified subject ID, COVID-19 status, age in years and sex were almost always included in the sample metadata. The repertoires were made available in a free public database intended to serve as a resource for research on the immune response to SARS-CoV-2. The investigation overall reported the following: How much clinical and demographic metadata was included differed by source and by participant, and the metadata was provided uncurated.

After removal of 4 bases from V and 4 bases from J, the junction retains 7 bases not matched to a gene. The germline V gene specifies SGHTA as CDR1 and FQGTGA as CDR2. The CDR3 goes from the cysteine to the phenylalanine over 15 residues. Only the CDR3 part of the read is kept: 45 bases, read in frame from the first base. Participants in the prospective study were enrolled through a virtual design, were aged roughly 18 to 100 years, and lived in about 25 United States geographic areas. Cohort assignment in the prospective study relied on participant-reported clinical history from a screening survey and a study questionnaire. For ImmuneRACE Cohort 3, a participant was defined as recovered based on two consecutive negative NP/OP PCR tests, clearance by a healthcare professional, or resolution of symptoms. Mobile phlebotomists in the prospective study collected whole blood, serum and a nasopharyngeal or oropharyngeal swab from every participant. Participants in the prospective study had the option to provide additional blood draws and questionnaires over a roughly 2-month period. Before DNA extraction, prospective study blood samples were shipped either frozen or at room temperature.

TCRbeta CDR3 regions were amplified from genomic DNA by means of the immunoSEQ Assay, a bias-controlled multiplex PCR. As for how the authors treated the data: Nucleated cell counts per sample were estimated from amplification of reference gene primers within the assay. To quantify the absolute abundance of each unique TCRbeta CDR3 rearrangement, sequence reads were collapsed and filtered. For each sample, productive Simpson clonality was calculated as the square root of Simpson's diversity index across productive rearrangements. This immuneACCESS table, as held by TCRdb, lists in-frame sequences with V and J called but not all clones. Of the missing ones, under half trace to an unresolved V gene in checked studies; the others have no known cause. The V and J calls and clone size come from that table; D and trimming were worked out from the DNA. A total of roughly 370,000 clones appear in this sample, about 87% of them only once. 10% of the sample rests with the top ten.

As for this clone: Its antigen is still unknown. No clone much larger than this one lies a single base away; base qualities are absent.

The specimen was PBMCs or T cells enriched from blood (not recorded which). The source is a woman aged 45-65 years who had recovered from COVID-19. Recombination connected TRBV7-3 to TRBJ1-2; 9 nucleotides in the junction match TRBD1. The CDR3 sequence is CASSSGTGLSYGYTF. The sequenced DNA is TGTGCCAGCAGCTCAGGGACAGGGCTATCCTATGGCTACACCTTC.